One and the same sample provided the 17 T cell receptor beta chains below, sequenced in a study of Graves' ophthalmopathy and Graves' hyperthyroidism. RNA transcripts were the source from which TCR beta CDR3 regions were amplified. First-round RT-PCR employed HTBI primers, with a second-round multiplex PCR after it. TCRdb ran MiXCR on the multiplex PCR reads and lists one entry per CDR3 protein. This table has about 740,000 distinct CDR3 sequences, 40% appearing once. The sample was peripheral blood. These receptors were taken from an adult man with Graves' ophthalmopathy.

This chain connects TRBV20-1 to TRBJ2-2; tentative D call: TRBD2 (5 bases). The V end was cut by 3 bases, the J end by 1 base, with 12 bases between. The germline V gene has CDR1 DFQATT and CDR2 SNEGSKA (reference sequence). This CDR3 is 15 amino acids long. The CDR3 DNA follows: TGCAGTGCTAGGAAGGCGGGCCAGAACACCGGGGAGCTGTTTTTT. Translating gives CSARKAGQNTGELFF.

V is TRBV25-1 and J is TRBJ2-5; 12 bases are shared with TRBD2. Germline values: CDR1 MGHDK, CDR2 SYGVNS. The CDR3 consists of 16 residues. The V and J ends lost 4 bases and 11 bases, in that order; junction bases with no gene match: 14. CDR3 nucleotides: TGTGCCAGCAGTGCACTAGCGGGGGGCAGCTACAATGAGCAGTACTTC. Its translation is CASSALAGGSYNEQYF.

There are a few counts of this clonotype. The chain is built from TRBV10-3 and TRBJ1-5; no reliable D call. Trimming left V 2 bases short and J 2 bases short, with 10 bases between. Germline loops: CDR1 ENHRY, CDR2 SYGVKD. CDR3 length equals 15 residues. For the CDR3, the DNA is TGTGCCATCAGTGAGGGCGGTTTTGGCAATCAGCCCCAGCATTTT. It is translated as CAISEGGFGNQPQHF.

Remarks on this clonotype: Given a much more abundant clone one base away, this may be a read error. The V and J genes are TRBV7-2 and TRBJ1-4; D might be TRBD1 (5 bases). From germline, CDR1 is SGHTA and CDR2 FQGNSA. The CDR3 spans 15 residues. The DNA for the CDR3 is TGTGCCAGCAGCTCCCTGCAGGGATTGGGTGAAGAACTGTTTTTT. Encoded protein: CASSSLQGLGEELFF.

In its sample, this clonotype was seen many times. This chain joins TRBV2 and TRBJ1-6; possible D gene TRBD1, 5 bases. The CDR3 covers 13 residues. The germline gives CDR1 SNHLY, CDR2 FYNNEI. V was cut by 7 bases and J by 13 bases, with 17 bases left in between. In DNA form, the CDR3 reads TGTGCCAGCATGTTAGGGGACCCAGAGCCCCTCCACTTT. Translated, it gives CASMLGDPEPLHF.

In this sample, this clonotype turned up a few times. The chain combines TRBV7-2 with TRBJ2-7; a weak D match, TRBD2 (5 bases). V dropped 5 bases and J dropped 6 bases, with 14 bases sitting between them. Per germline, CDR1 SGHTA and CDR2 FQGNSA. CDR3 length: 13 amino acids. In DNA, the CDR3 is TGTGCCAGCAGCCAAGCCCCCGGGGTCGAGCAGTACTTC. Its protein product is CASSQAPGVEQYF.

The CDR3 region is CASSDAGRFSEQYF. CDR3 DNA: TGTGCCAGCAGTGACGCGGGACGGTTTTCCGAGCAGTACTTC. The chain combines TRBV2 with TRBJ2-7; TRBD2 might be the D (6 bases). Germline V gene data show CDR1 as SNHLY and CDR2 as FYNNEI. This CDR3 is 14 amino acids long. The V end was cut by 3 bases, the J end by 6 bases, with 15 bases between.

The chain uses TRBV2 and TRBJ1-2, with D possibly matching TRBD1 (6 bases). V shed 6 bases and J shed 3 bases, with 26 bases lying between them. The length of the CDR3 is 18 residues. Per the germline V gene, CDR1 is SNHLY and CDR2 is FYNNEI. In DNA, the CDR3 is TGTGCCAGCAGGTCCGGGACTAGCGGGGGGGGCGCCTACTATGGCTACACCTTC. It encodes CASRSGTSGGGAYYGYTF.

The chain is built from TRBV20-1 and TRBJ2-5, with 12 nucleotides matching TRBD2. The CDR3 is 16 amino acids. The V segment lost 0 bases and the J segment 5 bases; nucleotides outside the gene matches: 7. The germline CDR1 and CDR2 sequences are DFQATT and SNEGSKA (reference sequence). For the CDR3, the DNA is TGCAGTGCTAGAGATTTGACTAGCGGGAGCCCCGAGACCCAGTACTTC. Translating gives CSARDLTSGSPETQYF.

This clonotype has just one count. With a much larger clone just one base away, this may be a read error. The chain links TRBV9 to TRBJ1-3; no definite D call. Germline V gene data show CDR1 as SGDLS and CDR2 as YYNGEE. The CDR3 runs to 15 residues. DNA for the CDR3: TGTGCCGGCAGCCGTACTCAGAGCTCTGGAAACACCATATATTTT. This gives the protein CAGSRTQSSGNTIYF.

This clonotype was detected many times. This chain links TRBV7-6 with TRBJ2-7; 8 positions match TRBD1. J was trimmed by 2 bases and V by 0 bases; bases with no gene match: 6. Germline-derived CDR1 and CDR2 are SGHVS and FNYEAQ. The CDR3 length is 16 residues. CDR3 residues: CASSLAGTGTTYEQYF. The CDR3 DNA sequence: TGTGCCAGCAGCTTAGCCGGGACAGGAACCACCTACGAGCAGTACTTC.

This clonotype was seen repeatedly, ten times or more. The chain is built from TRBV2 and TRBJ2-5, with D uncertain. CDR3 length equals 13 residues. Trimming left V 3 bases short and J 7 bases short, with 12 bases between. Germline assignment: CDR1 SNHLY and CDR2 FYNNEI. CDR3 residues: CASSEIGSRTQYF. The CDR3 nucleotides read TGTGCCAGCAGTGAGATAGGCAGTAGGACCCAGTACTTC. The full variable domain, in which reference TRBV2 and TRBJ2-5 provide the parts outside the CDR3, is EPEVTQTPSHQVTQMGQEVILRCVPISNHLYFYWYRQILGQKVEFLVSFYNNEISEKSEIFDDQFSVERPDGSNFTLKIRSTKLEDSAMYFCASSEIGSRTQYFGPGTRLLVL.

The J gene is TRBJ2-5, the V gene TRBV20-1; TRBD2 matches 10 bases. Per germline, CDR1 DFQATT and CDR2 SNEGSKA (reference sequence). Trimming at V came to 7 bases and at J to 5 bases, leaving 10 bases not matched to a gene. The CDR3 totals 14 residues. In nucleotides, the CDR3 is TGCAGTGTTCCGGGACTAGCGAGGTGGGAGACCCAGTACTTC. Protein sequence: CSVPGLARWETQYF.

This clonotype was observed many times. The rearrangement uses TRBV7-2 and TRBJ2-1; 14 positions match TRBD2. V trimming: 1 base; J trimming: 7 bases; junction bases outside the gene matches: 3. This CDR3 has 16 amino acids. Germline CDR1 reads SGHTA; CDR2 reads FQGNSA. The CDR3 loop is CASSLVGLAGGNEQFF. The CDR3 region has the DNA TGTGCCAGCAGCTTAGTAGGACTAGCGGGAGGAAATGAGCAGTTCTTC. Looking up the rest from reference TRBV7-2 and TRBJ2-1 gives the full variable domain: GAGVSQSPSNKVTEKGKDVELRCDPISGHTALYWYRQSLGQGLEFLIYFQGNSAPDKSGLPSDRFSAERTGGSVSTLTIQRTQQEDSAVYLCASSLVGLAGGNEQFFGPGTRLTVL.

About this clonotype: The conserved final phenylalanine or tryptophan is absent from the CDR3, which likely points to a read error. The DNA is omitted, as the CDR3 cannot be located on it reliably, and the CDR3 follows TCRdb's listing. The rearrangement links TRBV29-1 to TRBJ2-7; the table calls TRBD1, which could not be checked here. In germline, CDR1 is SQVTM, CDR2 ANQGSEA. The CDR3 is 10 residues long, ends included. The CDR3 is CSVEDPGGCL.

In the case of this clonotype: A much larger clonotype is one base distant, so this may be a read error. The V gene is TRBV20-1, the J gene TRBJ2-7; D perhaps matches TRBD2 (5 bases). V lost 8 bases and J lost 2, with 10 bases in between. Germline V gives CDR1 DFQATT, CDR2 SNEGSKA (reference sequence). The CDR3 sequence is 11 residues long. CDR3 sequence reads: CSMDGAYEQYF. For the CDR3, the DNA is TGCAGTATGGACGGGGCCTACGAGCAGTACTTC.

Comment on this clonotype: Given a much more abundant clone one base away, this may be a read error. This chain connects TRBV7-9 to TRBJ1-4; possibly TRBD1 for D (5 bases). CDR1 and CDR2 from the germline V gene are SEHNR and FQNEAQ (reference sequence). This CDR3 has 14 residues. DNA for the CDR3: TGTGCCAGCAACTTAGGAGGGGCAAGTGAAAAACTGTTTTTT. It specifies CASNLGGASEKLFF. The complete variable domain, with remaining parts taken from reference TRBV7-9 and TRBJ1-4, reads DTGVSQNPRHKITKRGQNVTFRCDPISEHNRLYWYRQTLGQGPEFLTYFQNEAQLEKSRLLSDRFSAERPKGSFSTLEIQRTEQGDSAMYLCASNLGGASEKLFFGSGTQLSVL.